This T cell receptor beta chain derives from a study of Graves' ophthalmopathy and Graves' hyperthyroidism. In its sample, this clonotype was seen many times. Its antigen is as yet unknown. The V gene's germline CDR1 is SQVTM and CDR2 ANQGSEA. The CDR3 runs to 13 residues. V was pared by 2 bases and J by 1 base, with 9 bases between. Regarding the study as a whole: Appearing in blood as well were most expanded thyroid clonotypes above 0.001 frequency.

For repertoire sequencing, the TCR beta CDR3 regions were amplified from RNA transcripts. The first round was an RT-PCR with HTBI primers, and the second round was a multiplex PCR. TCRdb recomputed calls from the multiplex PCR reads with MiXCR, one row per CDR3 protein. The table has about 550,000 distinct CDR3 sequences, 35% to 45% seen once; the top ten hold roughly 4%. This sequence was found in an adult man with Graves' hyperthyroidism. Material for sequencing was peripheral blood or thyroid tissue (not recorded which). The rearrangement joins TRBV29-1 to TRBJ2-7; possibly TRBD1 for D (5 bases). The CDR3 reads CSVESRVSYEQYF. DNA of the CDR3: TGCAGCGTTGAATCCAGGGTATCCTACGAGCAGTACTTC.